The subject of this entry is one T cell receptor (beta chain). The CDR3 runs 15 residues. V lost 11 bases, J lost 3 bases, and 13 bases stayed unmatched. Germline-derived CDR1 and CDR2 are MDHEN and SYDVKM. These data come from a study of blood T cell repertoires in COVID-19. In the study overall: The analysed material was cDNA or gDNA that came from T cells, B-cell-depleted T cells, or PBMCs.

This table comes from immunoSEQ multiplex PCR, and its TCRdb copy is limited to in-frame clones, with some not included. The sample holds about 220,000 clones, roughly 85% seen once. The J gene is TRBJ2-3, the V gene TRBV28; 8 positions agree with TRBD2. The receptor was derived from a man aged 45-65 years who had recovered from COVID-19. The sequencing sample was made of peripheral blood. The CDR3: CAATDLTSGTDTQYF. The CDR3 DNA reads TGTGCCGCAACGGATCTTACTAGCGGTACAGATACGCAGTATTTT. The complete variable domain, with remaining parts taken from reference TRBV28 and TRBJ2-3, reads DVKVTQSSRYLVKRTGEKVFLECVQDMDHENMFWYRQDPGLGLRLIYFSYDVKMKEKGDIPEGYSVSREKKERFSLILESASTNQTSMYLCAATDLTSGTDTQYFGPGTRLTVL.